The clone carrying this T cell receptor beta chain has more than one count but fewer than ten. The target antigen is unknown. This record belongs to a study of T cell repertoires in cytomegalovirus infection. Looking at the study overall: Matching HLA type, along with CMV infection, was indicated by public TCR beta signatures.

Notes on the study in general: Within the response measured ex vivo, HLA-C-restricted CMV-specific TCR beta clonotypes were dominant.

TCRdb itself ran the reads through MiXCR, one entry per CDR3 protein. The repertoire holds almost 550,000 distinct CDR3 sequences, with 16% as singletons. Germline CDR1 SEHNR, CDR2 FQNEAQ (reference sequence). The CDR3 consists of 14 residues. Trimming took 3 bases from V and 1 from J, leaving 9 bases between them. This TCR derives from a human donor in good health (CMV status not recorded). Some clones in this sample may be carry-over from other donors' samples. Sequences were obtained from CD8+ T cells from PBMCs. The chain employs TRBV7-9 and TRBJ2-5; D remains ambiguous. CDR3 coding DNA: TGTGCCAGCAGCTTGTTGGCCGGCCAAGAGACCCAGTACTTC. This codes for CASSLLAGQETQYF. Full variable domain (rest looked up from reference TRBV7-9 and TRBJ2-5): DTGVSQNPRHKITKRGQNVTFRCDPISEHNRLYWYRQTLGQGPEFLTYFQNEAQLEKSRLLSDRFSAERPKGSFSTLEIQRTEQGDSAMYLCASSLLAGQETQYFGPGTRLLVL.